This TCR beta chain was captured in a study of cytomegalovirus exposure and HLA in healthy donors. General observations from the study: A later analysis found TCR association rates differed by HLA locus, highest for DRB1 and lowest for HLA-C.

The PCR ran on 60 Vbeta and 13 Jbeta primers. Profiled with immunoSEQ multiplex PCR; TCRdb holds only in-frame clones, not every one. The sample lists about 110,000 clones, more than 65% occurring once. Germline CDR1 and CDR2: SGHNT and YYREEE (reference sequence). The CDR3 has 17 amino acids. The ends lost 2 bases at V and 8 bases at J; junction bases unmatched: 15. About this clone itself: Antigen: not known.

This sequence joins TRBV5-4 and TRBJ2-3; 9 bases line up with TRBD1. The clonotype originates from a man aged 30-40 years in good health and CMV-seronegative. Specimen: PBMCs. The CDR3 DNA reads TGTGCCAGCAGCTTTGATGGTATTGGGACAGGGAGGGTTACGCAGTATTTT. The encoded protein is CASSFDGIGTGRVTQYF.